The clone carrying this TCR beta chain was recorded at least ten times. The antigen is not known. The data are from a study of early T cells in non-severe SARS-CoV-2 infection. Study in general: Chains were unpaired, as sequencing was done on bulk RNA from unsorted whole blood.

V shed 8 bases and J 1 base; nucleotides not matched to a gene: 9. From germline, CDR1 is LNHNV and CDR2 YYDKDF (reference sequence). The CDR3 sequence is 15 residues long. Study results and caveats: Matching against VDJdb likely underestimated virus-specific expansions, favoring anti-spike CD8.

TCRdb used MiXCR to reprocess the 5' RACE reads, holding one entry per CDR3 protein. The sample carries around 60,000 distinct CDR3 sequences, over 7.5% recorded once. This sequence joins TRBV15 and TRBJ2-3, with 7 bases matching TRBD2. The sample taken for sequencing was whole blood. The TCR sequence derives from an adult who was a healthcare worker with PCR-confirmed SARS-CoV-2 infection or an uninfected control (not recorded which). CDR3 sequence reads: CATSFGGTRTDTQYF. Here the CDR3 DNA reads TGTGCCACCTCCTTCGGGGGGACCCGCACAGATACGCAGTATTTT.